These 21 T cell receptor beta chains originate from one sample sequenced in a study of OX40 agonist ivuxolimab in advanced cancers. Data came from immunoSEQ multiplex PCR; TCRdb stores just in-frame clones and leaves some out. This sample yields 65,000 to 80,000 clones, of which approximately 91% are seen a single time; around 2.2% belongs to the top ten. The specimen was CD4+ or CD8+ T cells sorted from blood, collected in a trial of the OX40 agonist ivuxolimab. These receptors came from an adult with an advanced solid tumor such as melanoma, head and neck, liver or kidney cancer.

The chain joins TRBV7-2 to TRBJ1-2, with 12 bases that match TRBD1. This CDR3 contains 16 residues. Trimming at V came to 1 base and at J to 8 bases, leaving 8 bases not matched to a gene. Germline-derived CDR1 and CDR2 are SGHTA and FQGNSA. For the CDR3, the DNA is TGTGCCAGCAGCTTAGTTGGGACAGGGACAGGGGGCGGCTACACCTTC. The encoded protein is CASSLVGTGTGGGYTF.

In regard to this clone: The sample has other DNA sequences that encode this CDR3 too. The V call is TRBV2, the J call TRBJ1-1, with 7 bases aligning to TRBD1. CDR1 and CDR2 from the germline V gene are SNHLY and FYNNEI. The junction had 3 bases not matched to a gene; V was cut back by 6 bases and J by 8 bases. The CDR3 length is 11 residues. The CDR3: CASRRTGEAFF. The CDR3, as DNA: TGTGCCAGCAGAAGGACAGGAGAAGCTTTCTTT.

The count of this clone is one. The chain carries TRBV25-1 and TRBJ1-2; maybe TRBD1 (5 bases). Trimming took off 1 base at V and 2 bases at J, with 11 bases between the two ends. Germline CDR1 and CDR2: MGHDK and SYGVNS. The length of the CDR3 is 15 residues. CDR3 residues: CASSESGRGNYGYTF. Here the CDR3 DNA reads TGTGCCAGCAGTGAATCGGGACGGGGGAACTATGGCTACACCTTC.

This sequence joins TRBV6-5 and TRBJ2-1; D is ambiguous. Germline V CDR1 and CDR2: MNHEY, SVGAGI. The CDR3 loop spans 14 amino acids. Trimming removed 4 bases from V and 4 bases from J, with 11 bases in between. CDR3 DNA: TGTGCCAGCAGTTCCGCCCATCCATACAATGAGCAGTTCTTC. This translates into CASSSAHPYNEQFF.

The V call is TRBV4-2, the J call TRBJ1-1, with D maybe TRBD1 (6 bases). This CDR3 is built from 16 residues. The germline V gene has CDR1 LGHNA and CDR2 YNFKEQ. Trimming took 1 base from V and 0 from J, leaving 12 bases between them. The CDR3 bases are TGTGCCAGCAGCCAAGCATATCGGGGGCTGAACACTGAAGCTTTCTTT. Its translation: CASSQAYRGLNTEAFF.

The chain employs TRBV7-2 and TRBJ2-7; the D is unclear. This CDR3 comprises 15 residues. V lost 5 bases to trimming and J lost 5 bases, with 19 bases between them. From germline, CDR1 is SGHTA and CDR2 FQGNSA. CDR3 amino acids: CASSPISAERNEQYF. In DNA, the CDR3 is TGTGCCAGCAGCCCAATCTCGGCGGAACGGAACGAGCAGTACTTC.

J is TRBJ2-3 and V is TRBV28; D may correspond to TRBD1 or TRBD2 (5 bases each). Per the germline V gene, CDR1 is MDHEN and CDR2 is SYDVKM. The V end was cut by 7 bases, the J end by 2 bases, with 16 bases between. This CDR3 spans 15 amino acids. Here the CDR3 reads CASTELGADTDTQYF. CDR3 sequence (DNA): TGTGCCAGCACCGAACTCGGGGCAGACACAGATACGCAGTATTTT.

CDR3 loop: CASSLSLSVYEQYF. CDR3 sequence (DNA): TGCGCCAGCAGCTTGTCCCTAAGTGTCTACGAGCAGTACTTC. The chain has TRBV5-1 and TRBJ2-7, with D unresolved. V was clipped by 1 base and J by 3 bases, with 11 bases between them. The CDR3 loop spans 14 amino acids. Per the germline V gene, CDR1 is SGHRS and CDR2 is YFSETQ.

The genes are TRBV18 and TRBJ2-7; 9 nucleotides match TRBD1. Germline CDR1 and CDR2: KGHSH and LQKENI. Germline trimming cut 3 bases from V and 6 bases from J; bases unmatched to any gene: 9. This CDR3 has 15 residues. DNA for the CDR3: TGTGCCAGCTCACCTAAAGGGGACAGGGTCGGCGAGCAGTACTTC. This sequence encodes CASSPKGDRVGEQYF.

The genes are TRBV7-2 and TRBJ1-2; D unresolved. Germline V gene data show CDR1 as SGHTA and CDR2 as FQGNSA. The V and J ends lost 3 bases and 1 base respectively, with 6 bases between them. This CDR3 is 13 amino acids long. DNA for the CDR3: TGTGCCAGCAGCTTGGTGGTTAACTATGGCTACACCTTC. Translated: CASSLVVNYGYTF.

The genes are TRBV7-2 and TRBJ2-3, with unresolved D. CDR3 length: 12 amino acids. Trimming took off 4 bases at V and 4 bases at J, with 6 bases between the two ends. Germline assignment: CDR1 SGHTA and CDR2 FQGNSA. The CDR3 nucleotides are TGTGCCAGCAGCTCCGTTTCAGATACGCAGTATTTT. This codes for CASSSVSDTQYF.

The V gene is TRBV11-3, the J gene TRBJ1-5; a weak D match, TRBD1 (5 bases). Trimming cost V 5 bases and J 1 base, with 18 bases left between them. Germline V gene lookup returns CDR1 SGHNT and CDR2 YENEEA. The CDR3 extends over 17 amino acids. CDR3: CASSRQGVLGSNQPQHF. CDR3 coding DNA: TGTGCCAGCAGCCGTCAAGGGGTATTGGGGAGCAATCAGCCCCAGCATTTT. Full variable domain (remainder filled in from reference TRBV11-3 and TRBJ1-5): EAGVVQSPRYKIIEKKQPVAFWCNPISGHNTLYWYLQNLGQGPELLIRYENEEAVDDSQLPKDRFSAERLKGVDSTLKIQPAELGDSAVYLCASSRQGVLGSNQPQHFGDGTRLSIL.

J is TRBJ2-1 and V is TRBV7-9, with 8 bases identical to TRBD1. The germline V gene has CDR1 SEHNR and CDR2 FQNEAQ (reference sequence). V trimming: 3 bases; J trimming: 0 bases; junction bases outside the gene matches: 7. The CDR3 length is 17 residues. CDR3 residues: CASSFPGQASSYNEQFF. CDR3 in DNA: TGTGCCAGCAGCTTCCCGGGACAGGCCAGCTCCTACAATGAGCAGTTCTTC.

V gene TRBV18 combines with J gene TRBJ2-2; D is possibly TRBD2 (5 bases). CDR1 is KGHSH and CDR2 is LQKENI in the germline V gene. Trimming took off 2 bases at V and 8 bases at J, with 12 bases between the two ends. The CDR3 covers 14 residues. CDR3 sequence: CASSPGGTPGELFF. The CDR3 region has the DNA TGTGCCAGCTCACCAGGAGGAACTCCAGGGGAGCTGTTTTTT.

The rearrangement uses TRBV4-3 and TRBJ2-7; 8 nucleotides align to TRBD2. This CDR3 has 15 amino acids. Per the germline V gene, CDR1 is LGHNA and CDR2 is YSLEER. V shed 8 bases, J shed 3 bases, and the junction held 12 bases outside the gene matches. The CDR3 bases are TGCGCCAGCCGATCCAATTTAGCGGGAAACTACGAGCAGTACTTC. Amino acids: CASRSNLAGNYEQYF.

This chain joins TRBV19 and TRBJ2-2; TRBD2 matches 7 bases. Germline CDR1 and CDR2: LNHDA and SQIVND (reference sequence). With 6 bases clipped from V and 5 bases from J, the junction kept 6 bases outside the gene matches. The CDR3 is made up of 14 amino acids. The CDR3, as DNA: TGTGCCAGTAGAGGACTAGTAATGACCGGGGAGCTGTTTTTT. Translation gives CASRGLVMTGELFF.

This rearrangement joins TRBV7-2 to TRBJ2-5; perhaps TRBD1 as D (5 bases). The CDR3 is made up of 12 amino acids. Trimming shortened V by 4 bases and J by 5 bases, and 8 bases separated the two germline ends. Germline V gene sequence: CDR1 SGHTA, CDR2 FQGNSA. The chain's CDR3 is CASSSYRETQYF. For the CDR3, the DNA is TGTGCCAGCAGCTCCTACAGGGAGACCCAGTACTTC.

The chain is built from TRBV29-1 and TRBJ2-5; D call uncertain. Trimming cost V 3 bases and J 9 bases, with 11 bases left between them. Germline V lookup: CDR1 SQVTM, CDR2 ANQGSEA. The CDR3 runs to 11 residues. The CDR3 spells CSVEESPAQYF. The CDR3 coding sequence is TGCAGCGTTGAGGAGTCCCCAGCCCAGTACTTC. The complete variable domain, with remaining parts taken from reference TRBV29-1 and TRBJ2-5, reads SAVISQKPSRDICQRGTSLTIQCQVDSQVTMMFWYRQQPGQSLTLIATANQGSEATYESGFVIDKFPISRPNLTFSTLTVSNMSPEDSSIYLCSVEESPAQYFGPGTRLLVL.

V and J are TRBV4-1 and TRBJ2-3, with D perhaps being TRBD1 or TRBD2 (5 bases each). The germline CDR1 and CDR2 sequences are MGHRA and YSYEKL. This CDR3 has 15 amino acids. V shed 0 bases and J shed 5 bases, with 12 bases lying between them. Written as DNA, the CDR3 is TGCGCCAGCAGCCAAGATGCGCGAGGGGAAGATACGCAGTATTTT. Translation: CASSQDARGEDTQYF.

This rearrangement joins TRBV4-1 to TRBJ1-3; D uncertain. The CDR3 loop spans 13 amino acids. Trimming took off 0 bases at V and 11 bases at J, with 11 bases between the two ends. Germline V gene data show CDR1 as MGHRA and CDR2 as YSYEKL. CDR3 nucleotide sequence: TGCGCCAGCAGCCAAGATGACCGTCTCCCCATATATTTT. Translating it yields CASSQDDRLPIYF.

The rearrangement joins TRBV10-1 to TRBJ1-2; the D is unclear. Trimming stripped 4 bases from V and 4 bases from J, with 10 bases between. CDR1 is WNHNN and CDR2 is SYGVQD in the germline V gene (reference sequence). The CDR3 is made up of 13 amino acids. CDR3 loop: CASSGEGAYGYTF. DNA for the CDR3: TGCGCCAGCAGTGGAGAGGGTGCCTATGGCTACACCTTC.